This TCR beta chain derives from a study of T-cell reconstitution after alpha-beta-depleted transplantation in children (dated by TCRdb to about 2016). Concerning the study at large: Using TCR repertoire profiling, the study followed T-cell immune reconstitution in a quantitative way in children after TCRalphabeta/CD19-depleted allogeneic hematopoietic cell transplantation. The research as a whole found: The high TCRbeta diversity at day 60 in some patients was ascribed to recipient T cells and intrathymic progenitors that had survived conditioning. The apparently early alphabetaT-cell count recovery about two months after transplant was reportedly dependent on only several hundred rapidly expanded clones derived from non-depleted graft cells. Over subsequent months, a decline in hyperexpanded clone frequencies was noted, and after one year, T-cell counts and TCRbeta diversity were mostly ascribed to newly produced T cells.

This clonotype was seen many times. No cognate antigen has been identified for it. The input lacks base qualities; no much larger clone sits a single base away. The junction carries 9 bases between V and J, which are trimmed by 3 bases and 6 bases respectively. Taken from cysteine to phenylalanine, the CDR3 has 13 residues. Only CDR3 DNA is held: 39 bases, read in frame from base 1. From a lookup of the germline V gene, CDR1 and CDR2 are SGHVS and FQNEAQ. The library was built by means of PCR. Sequencing instrument: Illumina HiSeq 2500. To normalize quantification of the TCRbeta repertoire, the TCR libraries were built with molecular barcoding that relied on unique molecular identifiers. The public sequencing data were trimmed at Q25 with fastp and processed into clonotypes with MiXCR by TCRdb, which kept only in-frame beta chains. Each CDR3 protein gets just one entry, which takes the most common genes and DNA from the rows behind it. The sample profile shows around 440,000 distinct CDR3 sequences; over 9.5% of them were found once. The ten largest clonotypes hold around 2% of the sample.

This specimen's treatment or condition label, interpreted: allogeneic hematopoietic cell transplantation with graft depleted of TCRalphabeta T cells and CD19 B cells. Transplant recipients were children who received TCRalphabeta/CD19-depleted allogeneic hematopoietic cell grafts. The origin of this receptor is a child aged 2-15 years with inherited bone marrow failure, due to receive a stem cell transplant. The chain was built from TRBV7-8 and TRBJ1-5, with the D gene call left open. The sequencing here drew on PBMCs, taken before TCRalphabeta/CD19-depleted stem cell transplant. The CDR3 protein is CASSFQESQPQHF. The DNA is as follows: TGTGCCAGCAGCTTCCAGGAAAGTCAGCCCCAGCATTTT.